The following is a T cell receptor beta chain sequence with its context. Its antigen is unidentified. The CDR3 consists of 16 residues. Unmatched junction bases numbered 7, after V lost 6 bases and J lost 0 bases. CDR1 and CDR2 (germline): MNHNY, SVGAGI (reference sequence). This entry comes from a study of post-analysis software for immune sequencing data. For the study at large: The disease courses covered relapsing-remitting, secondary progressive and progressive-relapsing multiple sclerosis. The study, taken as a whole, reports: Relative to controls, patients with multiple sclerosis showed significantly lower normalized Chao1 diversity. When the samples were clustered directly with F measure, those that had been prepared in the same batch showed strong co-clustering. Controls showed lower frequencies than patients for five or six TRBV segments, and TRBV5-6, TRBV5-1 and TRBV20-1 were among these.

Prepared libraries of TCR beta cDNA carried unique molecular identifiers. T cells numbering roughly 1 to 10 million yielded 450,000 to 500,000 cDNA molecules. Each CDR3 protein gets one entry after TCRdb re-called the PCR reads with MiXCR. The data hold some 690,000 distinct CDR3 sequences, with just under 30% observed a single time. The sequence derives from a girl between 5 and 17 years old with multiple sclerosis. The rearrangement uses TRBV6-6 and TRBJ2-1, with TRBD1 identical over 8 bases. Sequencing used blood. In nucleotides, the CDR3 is TGTGCCAGCAGGCCCCATGGACAGGGCTCCTACAATGAGCAGTTCTTC. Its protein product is CASRPHGQGSYNEQFF.